This TCR beta chain was recorded in a study of persistence of HIV-infected CD4 T cells. The stimulus was an HIV-1 Gag 15-mer peptide pool, about 1 ug/peptide/mL. CD40L/CD69 double-negative CD45RO-high memory CD4+ T cells were collected. The V gene's germline CDR1 is SGHNT and CDR2 YYREEE (reference sequence). V gave up 4 bases and J gave up 5 bases, with 15 bases separating them. CDR3 length: 14 amino acids. Sequencing used immunoSEQ version 4 in survey mode. The assay was immunoSEQ multiplex PCR, and TCRdb's table has in-frame clones only and misses some. Of 30,000 to 35,000 clones in the sample, approximately 85% are singletons; the top ten hold 15% to 20%. To note about this clone: The antigen remains undetermined.

This receptor was identified in an adult woman with HIV who was CMV-seropositive. The sequencing used CD4+ T cells sorted from PBMCs after approximately 20-hour stimulation, collected from a patient who received antiretroviral therapy. The V call is TRBV5-4, the J call TRBJ1-2, with a weak D call TRBD1 (5 bases). The CDR3 protein is CASSPGPKGYGYTF. CDR3 nucleotide sequence: TGTGCCAGCAGCCCGGGTCCGAAGGGGTATGGCTACACCTTC.